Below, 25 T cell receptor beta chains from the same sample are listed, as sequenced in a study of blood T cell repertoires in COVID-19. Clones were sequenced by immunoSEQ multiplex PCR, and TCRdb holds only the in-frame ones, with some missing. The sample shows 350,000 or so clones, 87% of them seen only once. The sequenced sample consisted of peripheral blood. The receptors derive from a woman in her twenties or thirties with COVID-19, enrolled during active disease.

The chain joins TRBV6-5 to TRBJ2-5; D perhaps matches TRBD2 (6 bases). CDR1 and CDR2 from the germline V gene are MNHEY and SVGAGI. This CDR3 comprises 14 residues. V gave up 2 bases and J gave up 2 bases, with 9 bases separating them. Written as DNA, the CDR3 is TGTGCCAGCAGTTACATCGGGGGACAAGAGACCCAGTACTTC. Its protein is CASSYIGGQETQYF.

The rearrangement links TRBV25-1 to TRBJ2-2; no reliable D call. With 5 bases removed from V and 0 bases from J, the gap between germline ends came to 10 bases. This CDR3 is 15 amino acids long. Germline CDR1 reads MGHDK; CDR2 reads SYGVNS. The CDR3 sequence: CASSSAAPNTGELFF. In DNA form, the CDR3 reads TGTGCCAGCAGTTCAGCAGCGCCGAACACCGGGGAGCTGTTTTTT.

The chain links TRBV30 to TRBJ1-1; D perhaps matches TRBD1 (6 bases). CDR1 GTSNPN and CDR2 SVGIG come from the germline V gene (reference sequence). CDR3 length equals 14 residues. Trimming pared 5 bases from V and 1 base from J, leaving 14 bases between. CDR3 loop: CAWGWQQGNTEAFF. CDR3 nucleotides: TGTGCCTGGGGGTGGCAACAGGGGAACACTGAAGCTTTCTTT.

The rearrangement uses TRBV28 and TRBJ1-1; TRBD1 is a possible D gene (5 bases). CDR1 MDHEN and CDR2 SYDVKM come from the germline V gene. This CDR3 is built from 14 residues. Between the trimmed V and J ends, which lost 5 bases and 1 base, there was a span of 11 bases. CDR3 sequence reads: CASSPSDRNTEAFF. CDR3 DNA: TGTGCCAGCAGTCCTAGTGACAGGAACACTGAAGCTTTCTTT.

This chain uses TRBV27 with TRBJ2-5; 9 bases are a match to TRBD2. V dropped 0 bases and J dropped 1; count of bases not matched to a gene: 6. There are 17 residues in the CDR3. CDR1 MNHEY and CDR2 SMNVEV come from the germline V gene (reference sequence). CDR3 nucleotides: TGTGCCAGCAGTTTATCCGCTAGCGGGAAGGGCCAAGAGACCCAGTACTTC. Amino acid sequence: CASSLSASGKGQETQYF.

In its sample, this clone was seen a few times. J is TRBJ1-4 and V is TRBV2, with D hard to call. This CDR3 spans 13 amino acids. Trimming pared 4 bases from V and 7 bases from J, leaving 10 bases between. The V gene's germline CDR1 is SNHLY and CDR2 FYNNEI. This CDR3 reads CASSGRVGEKLFF. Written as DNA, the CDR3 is TGTGCCAGCAGTGGGAGGGTCGGTGAAAAACTGTTTTTT. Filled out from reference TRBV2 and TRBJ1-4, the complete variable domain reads EPEVTQTPSHQVTQMGQEVILRCVPISNHLYFYWYRQILGQKVEFLVSFYNNEISEKSEIFDDQFSVERPDGSNFTLKIRSTKLEDSAMYFCASSGRVGEKLFFGSGTQLSVL.

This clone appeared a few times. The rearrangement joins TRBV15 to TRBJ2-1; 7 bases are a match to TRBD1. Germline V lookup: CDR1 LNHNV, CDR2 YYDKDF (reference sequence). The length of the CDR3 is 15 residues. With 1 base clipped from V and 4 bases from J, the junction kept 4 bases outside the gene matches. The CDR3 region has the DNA TGTGCCACCAGCAGAGGCCGGGACAGATACAATGAGCAGTTCTTC. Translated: CATSRGRDRYNEQFF. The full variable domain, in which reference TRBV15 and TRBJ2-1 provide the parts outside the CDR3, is DAMVIQNPRYQVTQFGKPVTLSCSQTLNHNVMYWYQQKSSQAPKLLFHYYDKDFNNEADTPDNFQSRRPNTSFCFLDIRSPGLGDTAMYLCATSRGRDRYNEQFFGPGTRLTVL.

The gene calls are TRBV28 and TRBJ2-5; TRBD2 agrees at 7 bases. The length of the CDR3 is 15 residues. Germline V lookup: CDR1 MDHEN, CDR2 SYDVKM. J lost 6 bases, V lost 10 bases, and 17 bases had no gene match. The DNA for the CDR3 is TGTGCCACGTCACCCGCGGGAGAGTCTAGGAAGACCCAGTACTTC. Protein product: CATSPAGESRKTQYF.

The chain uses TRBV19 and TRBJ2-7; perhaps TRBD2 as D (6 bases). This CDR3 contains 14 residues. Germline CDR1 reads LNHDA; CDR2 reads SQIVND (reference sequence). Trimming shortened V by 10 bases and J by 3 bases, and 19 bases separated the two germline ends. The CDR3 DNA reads TGTGCCACTACTCCCTCCTCCGGGAGCTACGAGCAGTACTTC. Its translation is CATTPSSGSYEQYF. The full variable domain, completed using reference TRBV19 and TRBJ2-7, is DGGITQSPKYLFRKEGQNVTLSCEQNLNHDAMYWYRQDPGQGLRLIYYSQIVNDFQKGDIAEGYSVSREKKESFPLTVTSAQKNPTAFYLCATTPSSGSYEQYFGPGTRLTVT.

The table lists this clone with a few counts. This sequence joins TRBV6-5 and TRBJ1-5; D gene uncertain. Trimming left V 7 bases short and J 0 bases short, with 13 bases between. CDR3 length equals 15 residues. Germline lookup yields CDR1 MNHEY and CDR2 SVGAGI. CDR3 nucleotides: TGTGCCAGCAAAGGGATCCGGGATAGCAATCAGCCCCAGCATTTT. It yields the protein CASKGIRDSNQPQHF.

Here the CDR3 reads CASSSGQAARVDEQFF. Written as DNA, the CDR3 is TGTGCCAGCAGCTCAGGACAGGCGGCCAGGGTCGATGAGCAGTTCTTC. The V call is TRBV7-9, the J call TRBJ2-1; 7 bases match TRBD1. CDR1 and CDR2 from the germline V gene are SEHNR and FQNEAQ (reference sequence). V lost 4 bases, J lost 8 bases, and 14 bases stayed unmatched. The CDR3 extends over 16 amino acids.

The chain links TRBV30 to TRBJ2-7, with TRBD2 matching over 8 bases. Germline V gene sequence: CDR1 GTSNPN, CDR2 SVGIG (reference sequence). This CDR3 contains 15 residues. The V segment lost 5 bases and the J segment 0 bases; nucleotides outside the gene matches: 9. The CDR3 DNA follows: TGTGCCTGGGGAAAACTAGCGGCCAGCTCCTACGAGCAGTACTTC. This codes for CAWGKLAASSYEQYF.

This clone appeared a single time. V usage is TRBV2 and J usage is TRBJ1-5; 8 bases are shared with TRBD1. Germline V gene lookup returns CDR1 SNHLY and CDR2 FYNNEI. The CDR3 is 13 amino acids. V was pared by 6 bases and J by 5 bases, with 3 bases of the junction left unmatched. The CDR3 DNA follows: TGTGCCAGCAGGGGGGACAGGCATCAGCCCCAGCATTTT. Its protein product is CASRGDRHQPQHF.

CDR3 bases: TGTGCCATGGGGGGGGAGCGAACAGATACGCAGTATTTT. Protein sequence: CAMGGERTDTQYF. The chain recombines TRBV10-3 with TRBJ2-3; 7 nucleotides agree with TRBD2. Unmatched junction bases numbered 6, after V lost 9 bases and J lost 3 bases. CDR3 size: 13 residues. Germline assignment: CDR1 ENHRY and CDR2 SYGVKD.

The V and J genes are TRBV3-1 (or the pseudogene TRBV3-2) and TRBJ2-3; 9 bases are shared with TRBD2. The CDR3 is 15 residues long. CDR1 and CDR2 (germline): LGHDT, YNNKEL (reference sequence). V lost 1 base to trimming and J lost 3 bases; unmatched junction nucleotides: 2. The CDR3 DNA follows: TGTGCCAGCAGCCAAGGACTAGCGGTTACAGATACGCAGTATTTT. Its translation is CASSQGLAVTDTQYF.

CDR3 residues: CASSALNSQYF. In nucleotides, the CDR3 is TGTGCCAGCAGCGCCCTAAACAGTCAGTACTTC. The chain employs TRBV6-2 or TRBV6-3 and TRBJ2-7; no firm D call. CDR1 MNHEY and CDR2 SVGEGT come from the germline V gene. The V and J ends lost 6 bases and 10 bases respectively, with 13 bases between them. CDR3 size: 11 residues.

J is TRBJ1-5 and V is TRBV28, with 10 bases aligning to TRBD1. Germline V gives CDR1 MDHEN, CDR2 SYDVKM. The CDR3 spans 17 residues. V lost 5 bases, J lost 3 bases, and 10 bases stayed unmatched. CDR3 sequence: CASSPLGGQGSNQPQHF. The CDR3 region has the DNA TGTGCCAGCAGTCCCCTTGGGGGACAGGGGTCCAATCAGCCCCAGCATTTT.

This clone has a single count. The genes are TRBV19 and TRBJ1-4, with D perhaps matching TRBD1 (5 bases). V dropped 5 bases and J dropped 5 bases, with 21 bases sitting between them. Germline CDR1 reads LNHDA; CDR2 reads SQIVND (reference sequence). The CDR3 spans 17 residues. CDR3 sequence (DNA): TGTGCCAGTAGTGAACCCTTACAGTGGGGACTGAATGAAAAACTGTTTTTT. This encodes CASSEPLQWGLNEKLFF.

CDR3 nucleotides: TGTGCCAGCAGTGCCTTAACGCCCCCTAGTAAGTATGGAAACACCATATATTTT. It encodes CASSALTPPSKYGNTIYF. The V and J genes are TRBV6-4 and TRBJ1-3; no firm D call. Germline V gene data show CDR1 as MRHNA and CDR2 as SNTAGT. The CDR3 loop spans 18 amino acids. Trimming shortened V by 4 bases and J by 3 bases, and 22 bases separated the two germline ends.

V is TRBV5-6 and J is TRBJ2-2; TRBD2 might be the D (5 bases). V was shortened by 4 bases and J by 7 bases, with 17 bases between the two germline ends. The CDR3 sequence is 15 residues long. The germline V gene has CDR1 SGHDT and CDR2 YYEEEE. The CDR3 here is CASSTGPREGGELFF. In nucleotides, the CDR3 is TGTGCCAGCAGCACCGGACCCAGAGAGGGCGGGGAGCTGTTTTTT.

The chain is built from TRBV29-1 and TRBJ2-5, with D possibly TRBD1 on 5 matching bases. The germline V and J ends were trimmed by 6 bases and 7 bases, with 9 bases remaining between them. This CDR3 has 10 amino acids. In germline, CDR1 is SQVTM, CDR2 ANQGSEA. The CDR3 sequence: CSVGTGTQYF. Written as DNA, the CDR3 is TGCAGCGTGGGCACAGGGACCCAGTACTTC.

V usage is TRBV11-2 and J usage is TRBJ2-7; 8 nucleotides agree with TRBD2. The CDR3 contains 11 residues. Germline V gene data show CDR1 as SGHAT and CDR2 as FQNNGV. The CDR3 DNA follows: TGTGCGAGCGGGAGATCCTACGAGCAGTACTTC. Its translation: CASGRSYEQYF. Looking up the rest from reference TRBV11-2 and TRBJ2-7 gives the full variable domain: EAGVAQSPRYKIIEKRQSVAFWCNPISGHATLYWYQQILGQGPKLLIQFQNNGVVDDSQLPKDRFSAERLKGVDSTLKIQPAKLEDSAVYLCASGRSYEQYFGPGTRLTVT.

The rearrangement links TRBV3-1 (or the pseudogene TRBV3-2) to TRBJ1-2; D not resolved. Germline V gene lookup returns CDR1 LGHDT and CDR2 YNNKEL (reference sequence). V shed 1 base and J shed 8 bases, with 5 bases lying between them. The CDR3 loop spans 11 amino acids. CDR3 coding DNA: TGTGCCAGCAGCCAAGCGCGGGGCTACACCTTC. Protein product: CASSQARGYTF.

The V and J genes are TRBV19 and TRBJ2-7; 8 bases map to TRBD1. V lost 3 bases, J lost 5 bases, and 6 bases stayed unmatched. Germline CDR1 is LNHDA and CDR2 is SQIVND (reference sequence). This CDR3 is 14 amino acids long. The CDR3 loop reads CASSIRQGMHEQYF. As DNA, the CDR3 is TGTGCCAGTAGTATTAGACAGGGGATGCACGAGCAGTACTTC.

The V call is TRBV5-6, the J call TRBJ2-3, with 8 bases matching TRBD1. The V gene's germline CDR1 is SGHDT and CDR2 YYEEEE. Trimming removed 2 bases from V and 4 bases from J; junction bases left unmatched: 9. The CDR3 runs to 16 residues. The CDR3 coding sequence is TGTGCCAGCAGCTTTGGGACTCCAGGGGGCCCAGATACGCAGTATTTT. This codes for CASSFGTPGGPDTQYF.